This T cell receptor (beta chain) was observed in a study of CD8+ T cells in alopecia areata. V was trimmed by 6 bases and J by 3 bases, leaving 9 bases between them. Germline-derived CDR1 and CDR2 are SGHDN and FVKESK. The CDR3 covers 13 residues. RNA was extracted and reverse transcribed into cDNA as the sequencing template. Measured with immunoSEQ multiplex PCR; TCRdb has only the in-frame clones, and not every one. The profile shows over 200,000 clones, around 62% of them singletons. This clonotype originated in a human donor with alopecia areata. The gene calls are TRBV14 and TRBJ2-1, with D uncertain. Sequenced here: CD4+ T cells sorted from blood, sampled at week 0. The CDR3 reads CASSQRVYNEQFF. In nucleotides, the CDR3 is TGTGCCAGCAGTCAACGGGTCTACAATGAGCAGTTCTTC.